This T cell receptor (beta chain) was identified during a study of blood T cells in healthy people across ages (dated by TCRdb to between 2015 and 2016). About the study as a whole: Template switching captured roughly one uniquely barcoded TCR beta cDNA molecule per two T cells in model experiments. Age-related changes in TCR beta repertoire diversity were measured in the study by deep sequencing normalized with unique cDNA molecular identifiers. For two donors (one aged 18 to 30 and one aged 80 or older), the study analyzed two additional independent replicas of 1 million unique cDNA reads from the same blood draw. The donors were split into four age groups: young (average roughly 15 years), middle-aged (roughly 42), aged (approximately 60) and long-lived (over 75).

Donors were 39 systemically healthy Caucasian individuals from Russia aged about 6 to 100 years. Each donor gave 8 to 10 milliliters of peripheral blood, collected into EDTA-treated Vacutainer tubes. PBMCs were isolated by Ficoll-Paque density-gradient centrifugation, with at least 7 million obtained per sample. Total RNA was extracted from PBMCs with Trizol reagent, with at least 6 micrograms obtained per sample. Naive CD45RAhigh/CD27high T cell percentages were measured by flow cytometry on a PBMC aliquot from every donor. Broad study findings and their caveats: A strong correlation was found between observed TCR beta diversity and the percentage of naive T cells measured by flow cytometry. Observed TCR beta diversity per million T cells fell roughly linearly with age, and a significant reduction was already apparent by age roughly 40. Donor CMV infection status was unknown, potentially confounding age-related changes in expanded clonotypes. Since profiling was done on bulk unsorted PBMCs, naive and antigen-experienced compartments could not be conclusively compared. Estimates of total diversity based on one million sequenced T cells were regarded as lower bounds and as underestimates. Compared with the aged group, more naive CD4+ T cells, fewer expanded clones and increased TCR diversity were shown by the long-lived group, suggesting age selection.

Including cysteine and phenylalanine, the CDR3 has 15 amino acids. The sequence is cut down to CDR3 DNA, 45 bases in frame from base 1. According to the germline V gene, CDR1 reads MDHEN and CDR2 reads SYDVKM. Preparation of the library involved 5' RACE. Reads for this sample came from an Illumina HiSeq 2500. A second PCR of roughly 6 to 11 cycles was run with a J-beta primer mix and a sample-barcoded 5' primer. A template-switch 5' adaptor carrying 12 random nucleotides introduced a unique molecular identifier onto each TCR beta cDNA molecule. Each sample yielded at least 2.5 million CDR3-containing paired-end reads. All of the RNA was converted into first-strand cDNA using the Mint cDNA synthesis kit, with a TRBC-specific oligonucleotide serving as the primer. After uracil-DNA glycosylase treatment, a first 18-cycle PCR used universal primers M1SS and BC2_uni_R on all cDNA. Turning to the authors' computational methods: Normalization of each sample was performed by random selection of 1 million high-quality reads, each carrying a distinct molecular identifier. Instead of being binned into consensus sequences, reads that shared molecular identifiers were thrown out. CDR3 identification, clonotype clustering and error correction used MiTCR with a Q25 quality threshold and the strictest error-elimination algorithm. Lower-bound total TCR beta diversity was estimated with a nonparametric unseen species model using Euler transformation. The public reads were reprocessed in TCRdb via fastp at Q25 and MiXCR, keeping in-frame beta chains. Each entry is one CDR3 protein sequence, shown with its most common DNA and genes. These V and J calls are TCRdb output, not the study's own analysis. This sample holds 900,000 to 950,000 distinct CDR3 sequences; about 28% were observed only once. The ten largest clones represent 9.5% to 13% of the sample.

Comments on this clonotype: Its antigen remains unidentified. At one of its ends the junction is not consistent with the germline gene, which may arise from a read error.

The same data also contributed to another study, on T cells of mothers and their children. The second study also describes: Donors were nine systemically healthy Caucasian individuals: three mothers and their six children. cDNA synthesis used all of the extracted RNA, with approximately 1.6 ug of RNA in each 15 ul reaction. In the second PCR, sample barcodes and 2-4 random nucleotides were introduced via the M1S primer. More than 8 million TCR beta CDR3 reads were obtained from each mother, and approximately 3 million reads were obtained from each child. Thymic selection similarly shapes TCR recombination output in related and unrelated pairs, with minor effect from inherited differences. Normalized repertoire overlap in related mother-child pairs was always slightly higher than in unrelated mother-child pairs, but the difference was never significant. Persistent microchimeric T cell clones were not detected, at a sensitivity of 95 to 100 clones per million clonotypes. In the study, deep NGS was used to compare the TCR beta repertoires of mothers and children, and features distinguishing related mother-child pairs from unrelated individuals were sought. Mothers averaged about 40 +/- 4 years of age and children averaged approximately 11 +/- 4 years. After adapter ligation was performed with NEBNext reagents, the libraries were sequenced on an Illumina HiSeq 2000 with 100+100 nt paired-end reads. To prevent cross-contamination, the mother and child libraries were prepared one month apart and sequenced in separate runs. For each donor, between roughly 500,000 and 2,200,000 distinct TCR beta clonotypes were identified. Naive TCR beta clonotypes were estimated from low-frequency clonotypes matched to each donor's FACS-determined naive share, without sorting.

The rearranged chain carries TRBV28 and TRBJ2-7; TRBD1 agrees with 10 junctional bases. The sample taken for sequencing was blood. This TCR was sampled from a middle-aged woman in good health. At the DNA level, the sequence is TGTGTCAGCAGTTTCTCGTGGACAGGGGGGTACGAGCAGTACTTC. Its protein product is CVSSFSWTGGYEQYF.